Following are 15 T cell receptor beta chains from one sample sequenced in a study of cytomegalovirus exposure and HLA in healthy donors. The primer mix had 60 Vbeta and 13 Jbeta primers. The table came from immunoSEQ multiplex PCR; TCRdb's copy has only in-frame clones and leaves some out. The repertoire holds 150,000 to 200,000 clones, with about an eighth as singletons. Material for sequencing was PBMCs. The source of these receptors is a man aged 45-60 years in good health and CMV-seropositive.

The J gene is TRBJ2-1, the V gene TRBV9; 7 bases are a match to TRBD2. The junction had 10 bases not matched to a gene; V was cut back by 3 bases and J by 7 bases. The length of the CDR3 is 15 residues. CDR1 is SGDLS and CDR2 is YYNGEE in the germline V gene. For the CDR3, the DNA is TGTGCCAGCAGCGCGACTGGTGCCGGGGGGAATGAGCAGTTCTTC. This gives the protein CASSATGAGGNEQFF.

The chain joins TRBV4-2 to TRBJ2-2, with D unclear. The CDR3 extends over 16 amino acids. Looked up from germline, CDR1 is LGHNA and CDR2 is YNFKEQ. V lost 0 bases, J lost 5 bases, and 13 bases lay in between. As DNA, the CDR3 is TGTGCCAGCAGCCAAGATCGGCTAGTCCGGACCGGGGAGCTGTTTTTT. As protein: CASSQDRLVRTGELFF.

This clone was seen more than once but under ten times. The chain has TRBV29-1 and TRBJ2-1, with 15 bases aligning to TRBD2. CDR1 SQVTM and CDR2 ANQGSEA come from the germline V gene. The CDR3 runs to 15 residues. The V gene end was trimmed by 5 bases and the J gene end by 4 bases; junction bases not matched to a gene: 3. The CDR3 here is CSVPGLAGGYNEQFF. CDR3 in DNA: TGCAGCGTTCCCGGACTAGCGGGGGGGTACAATGAGCAGTTCTTC.

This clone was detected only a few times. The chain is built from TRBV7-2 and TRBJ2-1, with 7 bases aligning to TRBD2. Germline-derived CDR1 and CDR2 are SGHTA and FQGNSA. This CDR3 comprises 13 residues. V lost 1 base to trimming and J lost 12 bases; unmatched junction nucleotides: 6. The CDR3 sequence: CASSLGGGNRQFF. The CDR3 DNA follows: TGTGCCAGCAGCTTAGGCGGGGGAAATCGGCAGTTCTTC.

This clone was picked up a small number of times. CDR3 region: CSARSQTQYF. In nucleotides, the CDR3 is TGCAGCGCTCGGTCTCAGACCCAGTACTTC. V and J are TRBV29-1 and TRBJ2-5; D gene uncertain. The CDR3 has 10 amino acids. V gave up 7 bases and J gave up 6 bases, with 9 bases separating them. The germline gives CDR1 SQVTM, CDR2 ANQGSEA. The entire variable domain, with the rest obtained from reference TRBV29-1 and TRBJ2-5, is as follows: SAVISQKPSRDICQRGTSLTIQCQVDSQVTMMFWYRQQPGQSLTLIATANQGSEATYESGFVIDKFPISRPNLTFSTLTVSNMSPEDSSIYLCSARSQTQYFGPGTRLLVL.

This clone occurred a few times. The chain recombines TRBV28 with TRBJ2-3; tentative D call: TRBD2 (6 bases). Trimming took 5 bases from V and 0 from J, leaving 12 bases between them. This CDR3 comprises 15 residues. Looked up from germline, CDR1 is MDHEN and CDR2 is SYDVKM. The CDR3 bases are TGTGCCAGCAGTGGAGGCGGGGTTAGCACAGATACGCAGTATTTT. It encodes CASSGGGVSTDTQYF.

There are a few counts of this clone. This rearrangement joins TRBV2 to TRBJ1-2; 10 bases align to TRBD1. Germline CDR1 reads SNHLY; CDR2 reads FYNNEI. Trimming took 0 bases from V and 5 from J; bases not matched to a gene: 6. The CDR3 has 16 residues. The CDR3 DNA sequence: TGTGCCAGCAGTGAAGCCCGGGACAGGGGAGAATATGGCTACACCTTC. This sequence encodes CASSEARDRGEYGYTF.

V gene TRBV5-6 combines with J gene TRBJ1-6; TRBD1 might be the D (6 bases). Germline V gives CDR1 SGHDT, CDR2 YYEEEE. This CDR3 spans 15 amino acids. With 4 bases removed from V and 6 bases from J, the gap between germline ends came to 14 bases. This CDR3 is CASSGSDSRNSPLHF. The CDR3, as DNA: TGTGCCAGCAGCGGATCGGACAGCCGTAATTCACCCCTCCACTTT.

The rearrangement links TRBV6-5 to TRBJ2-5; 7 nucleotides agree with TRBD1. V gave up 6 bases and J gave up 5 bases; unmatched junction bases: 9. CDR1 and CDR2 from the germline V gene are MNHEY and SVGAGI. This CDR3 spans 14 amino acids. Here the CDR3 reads CASSWTGRQETQYF. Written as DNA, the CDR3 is TGTGCCAGCAGCTGGACAGGTCGACAGGAGACCCAGTACTTC.

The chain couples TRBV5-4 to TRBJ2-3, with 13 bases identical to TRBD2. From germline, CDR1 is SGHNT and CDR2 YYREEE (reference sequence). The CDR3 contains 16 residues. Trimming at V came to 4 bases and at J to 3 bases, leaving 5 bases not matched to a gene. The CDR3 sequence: CASSKTSGGRTDTQYF. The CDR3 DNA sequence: TGTGCCAGCAGCAAGACTAGCGGGGGGAGAACAGATACGCAGTATTTT.

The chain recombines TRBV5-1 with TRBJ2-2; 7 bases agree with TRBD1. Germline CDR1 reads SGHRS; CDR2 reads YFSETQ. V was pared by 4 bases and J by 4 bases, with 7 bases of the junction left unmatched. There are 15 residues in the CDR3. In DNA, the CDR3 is TGCGCCAGCAGCCCGAGGGACAGTCTCACCGGGGAGCTGTTTTTT. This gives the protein CASSPRDSLTGELFF.

CDR3 nucleotides: TGTGCCAGCTCACAAGGGACAGGAGGGATGATTAGTTCACCCCTCCACTTT. It yields the protein CASSQGTGGMISSPLHF. The chain links TRBV18 to TRBJ1-6, with 8 bases aligning to TRBD1. The germline V gene encodes CDR1 KGHSH and CDR2 LQKENI. This CDR3 is 17 amino acids long. V lost 4 bases, J lost 9 bases, and 14 bases stayed unmatched.

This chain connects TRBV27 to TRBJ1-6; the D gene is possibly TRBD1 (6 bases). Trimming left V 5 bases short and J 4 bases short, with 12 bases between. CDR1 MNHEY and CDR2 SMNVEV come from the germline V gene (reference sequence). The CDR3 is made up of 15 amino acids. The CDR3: CASSPGQTYNSPLHF. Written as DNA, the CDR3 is TGTGCCAGCAGTCCCGGACAGACATATAATTCACCCCTCCACTTT.

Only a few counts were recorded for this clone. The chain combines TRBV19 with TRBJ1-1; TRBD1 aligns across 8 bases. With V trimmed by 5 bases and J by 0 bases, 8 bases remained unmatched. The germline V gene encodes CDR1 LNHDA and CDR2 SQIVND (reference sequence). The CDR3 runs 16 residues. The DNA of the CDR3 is TGTGCCAGTAGTGGGGGATGGACAGGGATGAACACTGAAGCTTTCTTT. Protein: CASSGGWTGMNTEAFF.

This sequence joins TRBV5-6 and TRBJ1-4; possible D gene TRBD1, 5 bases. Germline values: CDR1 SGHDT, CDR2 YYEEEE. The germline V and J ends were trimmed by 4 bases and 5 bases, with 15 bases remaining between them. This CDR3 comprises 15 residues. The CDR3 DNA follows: TGTGCCAGCAGCGGGGACGGTCGGGGGAATGAAAAACTGTTTTTT. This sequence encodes CASSGDGRGNEKLFF.